The source of this T cell receptor (beta chain) is a study of blood T cells in healthy people across ages. Study summary: About one barcoded beta molecule per two T cells came from capture by template switching.

Germline V lookup: CDR1 MDHEN, CDR2 SYDVKM. Trimming at V came to 1 base and at J to 3 bases, leaving 8 bases not matched to a gene. This CDR3 comprises 17 residues. Findings and caveats of the study: Researchers report that TCR beta diversity correlated strongly with naive T cell percentage. Older age went with lower TCR beta diversity per million T cells, in a roughly linear way.

This clonotype has more than one count but fewer than ten. The antigen remains unidentified. The second PCR ran roughly 6 to 11 cycles with a sample-barcoded 5' primer and J-beta primers. Carrying 12 random nucleotides, a template-switch adaptor labeled each individual cDNA molecule. Each CDR3 protein is one row after TCRdb ran MiXCR on the 5' RACE reads. The sample contains 1.5 million to 2 million distinct CDR3 sequences, about 30% of which appear only once. The sequence derives from a woman in her twenties or thirties in good health. The sequenced sample consisted of blood. This sequence joins TRBV28 and TRBJ1-2, with TRBD1 matching 10 bases. The CDR3 coding sequence is TGTGCCAGCAGTTTATATGTGGGACAGGGGAAGGACTATGGCTACACCTTC. This translates into CASSLYVGQGKDYGYTF.